Below, 13 T cell receptor beta chains from the same sample are listed, as sequenced in a study of blood T cell repertoires in COVID-19. The assay was immunoSEQ multiplex PCR, and TCRdb's table has in-frame clones only and misses some. This sample has hundreds of thousands of clones, with approximately 86% found just once. The material sequenced was peripheral blood. The receptors originated from a woman aged 25-40 years who had recovered from COVID-19.

This clone has a handful of counts. The V and J genes are TRBV30 and TRBJ1-4; 10 bases agree with TRBD1. Germline V CDR1 and CDR2: GTSNPN, SVGIG (reference sequence). This CDR3 contains 14 residues. V lost 8 bases to trimming and J lost 7 bases; unmatched junction nucleotides: 10. DNA for the CDR3: TGTGCCAGTAACCCCGGGACAGGGGTTGAAAAACTGTTTTTT. This encodes CASNPGTGVEKLFF.

This clone was counted once. V gene TRBV3-1 (or the pseudogene TRBV3-2) combines with J gene TRBJ1-5, with D uncertain. The CDR3 extends over 13 amino acids. Germline loops: CDR1 LGHDT, CDR2 YNNKEL (reference sequence). With 4 bases removed from V and 10 bases from J, the gap between germline ends came to 14 bases. In nucleotides, the CDR3 is TGTGCCAGCAGCCCCCCAGGCTCAGGTCCCCAGCATTTT. It is translated as CASSPPGSGPQHF.

This chain joins TRBV7-2 and TRBJ1-5; D is unresolved. Germline assignment: CDR1 SGHTA and CDR2 FQGNSA. Trimming removed 5 bases at V and 0 bases at J, with 5 bases between. This CDR3 has 13 amino acids. The CDR3 nucleotides are TGTGCCAGCAGCATACATAGCAATCAGCCCCAGCATTTT. It yields the protein CASSIHSNQPQHF. The variable domain in full, completed from reference TRBV7-2 and TRBJ1-5, reads GAGVSQSPSNKVTEKGKDVELRCDPISGHTALYWYRQSLGQGLEFLIYFQGNSAPDKSGLPSDRFSAERTGGSVSTLTIQRTQQEDSAVYLCASSIHSNQPQHFGDGTRLSIL.

The rearrangement uses TRBV27 and TRBJ2-1; D is possibly TRBD1 (5 bases). CDR1 and CDR2 from the germline V gene are MNHEY and SMNVEV (reference sequence). Trimming removed 3 bases at V and 9 bases at J, with 12 bases between. The CDR3 spans 13 residues. CDR3 coding DNA: TGTGCCAGCAGTTTTACAGGTTACCCTGAGCAGTTCTTC. It yields the protein CASSFTGYPEQFF.

The chain couples TRBV2 to TRBJ2-5, with 7 bases lining up with TRBD1. From germline, CDR1 is SNHLY and CDR2 FYNNEI. The CDR3 contains 16 residues. J was trimmed by 4 bases and V by 4 bases; bases with no gene match: 12. CDR3 coding DNA: TGTGCCAGCAGTGTCCAGGGGGTACCGACCGGAGAGACCCAGTACTTC. Protein sequence: CASSVQGVPTGETQYF.

V gene TRBV7-9 combines with J gene TRBJ1-1; D may be TRBD1 (6 bases). CDR1 is SEHNR, CDR2 FQNEAQ, per germline (reference sequence). The V end lost 6 bases, the J end lost 6 bases, and 14 bases lay between the germline ends. The CDR3 runs 13 residues. The DNA for the CDR3 is TGTGCCAGCAGATTACAGGGTGGGCCTGAAGCTTTCTTT. This translates into CASRLQGGPEAFF.

The chain couples TRBV4-2 to TRBJ2-2; D unclear. V was pared by 0 bases and J by 1 base, with 3 bases between. Germline loops: CDR1 LGHNA, CDR2 YNFKEQ. The CDR3 consists of 14 residues. The CDR3 loop is CASSQEQNTGELFF. DNA for the CDR3: TGTGCCAGCAGCCAAGAACAGAACACCGGGGAGCTGTTTTTT.

The chain has TRBV7-8 and TRBJ2-3, with 10 bases that match TRBD2. Germline lookup yields CDR1 SGHVS and CDR2 FQNEAQ. The CDR3 sequence is 19 residues long. The J segment lost 2 bases and the V segment lost 0 bases, leaving 11 bases of the junction unmatched. The CDR3 is CASSLAQPMSGGATDTQYF. DNA for the CDR3: TGTGCCAGCAGCTTAGCTCAACCTATGAGCGGGGGGGCCACAGATACGCAGTATTTT.

The V gene is TRBV28, the J gene TRBJ1-1; D is unclear. The V end lost 3 bases, the J end lost 10 bases, and 18 bases lay between the germline ends. The germline V gene encodes CDR1 MDHEN and CDR2 SYDVKM. The CDR3 covers 14 residues. Here the CDR3 reads CASSFGIEEAGAFF. Written as DNA, the CDR3 is TGTGCCAGCAGTTTCGGAATAGAGGAGGCTGGAGCTTTCTTT.

The chain recombines TRBV7-9 with TRBJ2-7, with D maybe TRBD1 (5 bases). In germline, CDR1 is SEHNR, CDR2 FQNEAQ (reference sequence). This CDR3 spans 14 amino acids. V lost 1 base, J lost 3 bases, and 10 bases lay in between. DNA of the CDR3: TGTGCCAGCAGCTTAGACAAGCAGGGCTACGAGCAGTACTTC. Translating it yields CASSLDKQGYEQYF.

The rearrangement uses TRBV11-2 and TRBJ1-6, with TRBD1 as a possible D gene (6 bases). The CDR3 loop spans 17 amino acids. V lost 10 bases, J lost 8 bases, and 27 bases lay in between. Germline V gives CDR1 SGHAT, CDR2 FQNNGV. CDR3 region: CATMPRGFIAGDSPLHF. In DNA form, the CDR3 reads TGTGCCACCATGCCTAGGGGGTTTATAGCAGGGGATTCACCCCTCCACTTT.

The V call is TRBV12-3 or TRBV12-4, the J call TRBJ2-1; D is ambiguous. The V end was cut by 4 bases, the J end by 7 bases, with 8 bases between. The CDR3 runs to 12 residues. The CDR3 protein is CASSSTVNEQFF. CDR3 DNA: TGTGCCAGCAGTTCCACAGTAAATGAGCAGTTCTTC.

The chain has TRBV28 and TRBJ2-6; D is possibly TRBD2 (5 bases). Trimming shortened V by 3 bases and J by 1 base, and 7 bases separated the two germline ends. CDR1 is MDHEN and CDR2 is SYDVKM in the germline V gene. This CDR3 region has 15 residues. DNA of the CDR3: TGTGCCAGCAGTTTCGCGGGTTCTGGGGCCAACGTCCTGACTTTC. This gives the protein CASSFAGSGANVLTF.